This T cell receptor (beta chain) was captured in a study of T cell responses to AZD1222 COVID-19 vaccine. Assay used: immunoSEQ multiplex PCR; TCRdb lists only in-frame clones, some missing. The sample lists over 150,000 clones, about 92% seen once, with about 4.5% in the top ten. The TCR originated in an adult in good health. Here the sequenced sample was peripheral blood, taken on day 0 of MenACWY control vaccination.

DNA for the CDR3: TGTGCCAGCAGAGCGGGGGGGATGAACACTGAAGCTTTCTTT. It is translated as CASRAGGMNTEAFF. The chain is built from TRBV27 and TRBJ1-1, with a weak D call TRBD1 (5 bases). Per the germline V gene, CDR1 is MNHEY and CDR2 is SMNVEV (reference sequence). The CDR3 covers 14 residues. Trimming took off 6 bases at V and 0 bases at J, with 11 bases between the two ends.